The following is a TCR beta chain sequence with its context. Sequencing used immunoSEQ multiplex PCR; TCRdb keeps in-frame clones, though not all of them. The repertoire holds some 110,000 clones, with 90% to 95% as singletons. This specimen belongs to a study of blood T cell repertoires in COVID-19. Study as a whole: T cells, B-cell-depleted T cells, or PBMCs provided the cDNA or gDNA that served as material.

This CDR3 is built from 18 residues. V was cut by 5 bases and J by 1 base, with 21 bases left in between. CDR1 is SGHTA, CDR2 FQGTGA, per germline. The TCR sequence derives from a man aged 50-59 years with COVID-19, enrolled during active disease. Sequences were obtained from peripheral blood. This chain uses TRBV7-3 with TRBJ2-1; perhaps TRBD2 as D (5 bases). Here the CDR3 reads CASSKGPEGPPSYNEQFF. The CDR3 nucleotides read TGTGCCAGCAGCAAGGGCCCCGAGGGTCCCCCATCCTACAATGAGCAGTTCTTC.